Presented here are 6 T cell receptor beta chains from one specimen sequenced in a study of graft-versus-host responses after intestinal transplantation. TCRdb's copy holds only in-frame clones and misses some; the assay was immunoSEQ multiplex PCR. The data show more than 12,000 clones, around 94% seen once. The sample consisted of PBMCs, taken 9 days after transplant. The origin of the receptors is a human patient who received an intestinal transplant, so some T cells may come from the graft donor.

This clone is a singleton in its sample. This chain uses TRBV7-9 with TRBJ2-1, with 10 bases lining up with TRBD2. Germline-derived CDR1 and CDR2 are SEHNR and FQNEAQ (reference sequence). V shed 0 bases and J 8 bases; nucleotides not matched to a gene: 7. The CDR3 is 16 residues long. The CDR3 is CASSLALGLAIDEQFF. The CDR3 bases are TGTGCCAGCAGCTTAGCCTTGGGACTAGCGATCGATGAGCAGTTCTTC.

This rearrangement joins TRBV15 to TRBJ2-7, with TRBD2 matching over 8 bases. The V segment lost 5 bases and the J segment 0 bases; nucleotides outside the gene matches: 6. The CDR3 covers 15 residues. CDR1 LNHNV and CDR2 YYDKDF come from the germline V gene (reference sequence). This CDR3 reads CATSAGTSSSYEQYF. CDR3 nucleotide sequence: TGTGCCACCAGCGCCGGGACTAGTAGCTCCTACGAGCAGTACTTC.

This chain connects TRBV27 to TRBJ1-2; D gene ambiguous. V lost 3 bases and J 6 bases, leaving 11 bases between the germline ends. Per the germline V gene, CDR1 is MNHEY and CDR2 is SMNVEV (reference sequence). This CDR3 region has 13 residues. Here the CDR3 DNA reads TGTGCCAGCAGTTTTTCAGGTGTAGATGGCTACACCTTC. Its protein is CASSFSGVDGYTF.

The chain uses TRBV7-8 and TRBJ2-7; D gene unclear. CDR3 size: 12 residues. V lost 4 bases to trimming and J lost 3 bases, with 7 bases between them. CDR1 is SGHVS and CDR2 is FQNEAQ in the germline V gene. The CDR3 loop is CASSYDNYEQYF. The CDR3 DNA reads as TGTGCCAGCAGCTACGACAACTACGAGCAGTACTTC.

This chain connects TRBV27 to TRBJ1-2; TRBD1 matches at 8 bases. V dropped 3 bases and J dropped 4; count of bases not matched to a gene: 4. CDR3 length equals 14 residues. Germline V gene sequence: CDR1 MNHEY, CDR2 SMNVEV (reference sequence). CDR3 DNA sequence: TGTGCCAGCAGTTTTGCAGGGGGCGGCTATGGCTACACCTTC. Translating gives CASSFAGGGYGYTF.

The genes are TRBV4-2 and TRBJ2-7; TRBD2 aligns across 7 bases. V dropped 0 bases and J dropped 5; count of bases not matched to a gene: 7. Germline V CDR1 and CDR2: LGHNA, YNFKEQ. The CDR3 sequence is 15 residues long. The CDR3: CASSQDRTSHHEQYF. CDR3 coding DNA: TGTGCCAGCAGCCAAGATCGGACTAGTCACCACGAGCAGTACTTC.